This is a list of T cell receptor beta chains from one sample in a study of cytomegalovirus exposure and HLA in healthy donors. Clones were sequenced by immunoSEQ multiplex PCR, and TCRdb holds only the in-frame ones, with some missing. The top ten hold roughly 1.5% of the sample, which has around 110,000 clones, 70% to 80% seen once. Sequenced input: PBMCs. These receptor sequences come from a woman younger than 35 in good health and CMV-seronegative. Both conserved end residues are trimmed from each CDR3. D genes are given only for firm matches.

V: TRBV5-1
J: TRBJ1-1
D: .
CDR3: ASSSSYRIGTEAF

V: TRBV9
J: TRBJ1-4
D: .
CDR3: ASSPRSATNEKLF

V: TRBV6-6
J: TRBJ1-6
D: TRBD1
CDR3: ASSPDRVNSPLH

V: TRBV7-3
J: TRBJ2-3
D: TRBD2
CDR3: ASSLGTSGGAGLLEDTQY

V: TRBV4-2
J: TRBJ1-6
D: .
CDR3: ASSQDPDRTASPLH

V: TRBV28
J: TRBJ2-7
D: TRBD1
CDR3: ASSPGTVPYEQY

V: TRBV11-3
J: TRBJ1-1
D: .
CDR3: ASITVGRAEAF

V: TRBV6-6
J: TRBJ1-5
D: .
CDR3: ASSYPSGSNQPQH

V: TRBV6-1
J: TRBJ1-5
D: .
CDR3: ASSTLMGSYQPQH

V: TRBV7-9
J: TRBJ1-2
D: TRBD1
CDR3: ASSRGTARNYGYT

V: TRBV5-1
J: TRBJ2-5
D: .
CDR3: ASSWAARRSNQETQY

V: TRBV28
J: TRBJ2-7
D: .
CDR3: ASSLLGGEQY

V: TRBV25-1
J: TRBJ1-3
D: TRBD1
CDR3: ASSRGDSSGNTIY

V: TRBV7-9
J: TRBJ1-5
D: .
CDR3: ASSLVGGSQH

V: TRBV5-1
J: TRBJ1-1
D: .
CDR3: ASSLVGGWDTEAF

V: TRBV5-6
J: TRBJ2-5
D: .
CDR3: ASSLGEIRRGKAGQY

V: TRBV27
J: TRBJ1-6
D: TRBD1
CDR3: ASRYTGGVYNSPLH

V: TRBV10-1
J: TRBJ1-2
D: .
CDR3: ASSVRGPNYGYT

V: TRBV5-4
J: TRBJ1-2
D: .
CDR3: ASSPQQVKGFYGYT

V: TRBV6-1
J: TRBJ2-6
D: TRBD1
CDR3: ASSARTGVHTSGANVLT

V: TRBV6-1
J: TRBJ1-2
D: .
CDR3: ASSERIQGGYT

V: TRBV5-1
J: TRBJ2-7
D: TRBD1
CDR3: ASSSDPGQGSEQY

V: TRBV7-9
J: TRBJ2-1
D: .
CDR3: ASSLTGSSYNEQF

V: TRBV28
J: TRBJ1-4
D: TRBD1
CDR3: ASRQGAAINEKLF

V: TRBV30
J: TRBJ1-5
D: .
CDR3: AWSAGRQNRAVGNQPQH

V: TRBV7-9
J: TRBJ1-2
D: TRBD1
CDR3: ASSLPGQRNYGYT

V: TRBV7-8
J: TRBJ1-1
D: .
CDR3: ASGNRLNTEAF

V: TRBV27
J: TRBJ2-7
D: .
CDR3: ASSLGASYEQY

V: TRBV30
J: TRBJ1-3
D: TRBD1
CDR3: AWTTQGVPFSGNTIY

V: TRBV6-1
J: TRBJ1-5
D: .
CDR3: ASSPGGIGNQPQH

V: TRBV4-1
J: TRBJ1-1
D: .
CDR3: ASSRRSTNTEAF

V: TRBV25-1
J: TRBJ1-6
D: .
CDR3: ASSAFTGTTNSPLH

V: TRBV15
J: TRBJ2-2
D: TRBD1
CDR3: ATSRDLDRDTGELF

V: TRBV27
J: TRBJ2-1
D: .
CDR3: ASSLSRLNNEQF

V: TRBV28
J: TRBJ1-4
D: TRBD1
CDR3: AVGQGSEKLF

V: TRBV7-3
J: TRBJ2-5
D: TRBD1
CDR3: ASSLGTGQGFGETQY

V: TRBV5-4
J: TRBJ2-5
D: .
CDR3: ASSSRVGGTETQY

V: TRBV7-6
J: TRBJ2-1
D: .
CDR3: ASSLDRTGSLAYNEQF

V: TRBV6-1
J: TRBJ2-7
D: TRBD1
CDR3: ASRSGQASYEQY

V: TRBV30
J: TRBJ1-1
D: TRBD1
CDR3: AWKAGGWNEAF

V: TRBV5-1
J: TRBJ1-2
D: .
CDR3: ASSVMQGPLT

V: TRBV13
J: TRBJ2-7
D: .
CDR3: ASRPLDNRVYEQY